These T cell receptor beta chains were read from a single sample in a study of cytomegalovirus exposure and HLA in healthy donors. Using immunoSEQ multiplex PCR, the repertoire was profiled, and TCRdb retains in-frame clones only, with some absent. The sample lists about 130,000 clones, 85% to 90% occurring once. Material for sequencing was PBMCs. Receptors were obtained from a man in his thirties or forties in good health and CMV-seronegative. The CDR3 runs from the conserved cysteine through the conserved F or W. A D gene is named only where the DNA matches it firmly. Where a row states a size, it is once, few, many or the class of an expanded clone; other rows omit it.

TRBJ1-1 | . | TRBV4-3 | . | CASSQDLTGNTEAFF | TGCGCCAGCAGCCAAGATTTGACTGGGAACACTGAAGCTTTCTTT
TRBJ2-7 | . | TRBV10-2 | TRBD2 | CASKTGAGGHHEQYF | TGCGCCAGCAAAACTGGCGCGGGGGGGCACCACGAGCAGTACTTC
TRBJ1-1 | . | TRBV5-4 | . | CASSLMVWGHTEAFF | TGTGCCAGCAGCTTGATGGTGTGGGGCCACACTGAAGCTTTCTTT
TRBJ2-2 | . | TRBV27 | TRBD1 | CASSSYRQGMNTGELFF | TGTGCCAGCAGTTCCTACAGACAGGGGATGAACACCGGGGAGCTGTTTTTT
TRBJ1-5 | . | TRBV2 | . | CASSEERAGGQPQHF | TGTGCCAGCAGTGAAGAGAGGGCGGGCGGGCAGCCCCAGCATTTT
TRBJ2-2 | . | TRBV29-1 | TRBD2 | CSGLAGVGTGELFF | TGCAGCGGGCTAGCGGGGGTGGGCACCGGGGAGCTGTTTTTT
TRBJ2-4 | . | TRBV6-5 | TRBD2 | CASSYGGAGDVQYF | TGTGCCAGCAGTTACGGTGGGGCGGGGGACGTTCAGTACTTC
TRBJ2-7 | . | TRBV6-5 | TRBD1 | CASLGTGALSYEQYF | TGTGCCAGCTTGGGGACAGGGGCTCTCTCCTACGAGCAGTACTTC
TRBJ2-7 | . | TRBV7-9 | . | CASSLARDSDYEQYF | TGTGCCAGCAGCTTAGCCCGGGATAGCGACTACGAGCAGTACTTC
TRBJ2-3 | . | TRBV28 | TRBD1 | CASSLNRGTPNTDTQYF | TGTGCCAGCAGTTTGAACAGGGGGACCCCTAACACAGATACGCAGTATTTT
TRBJ1-2 | . | TRBV7-2 | TRBD1 | CASSLTSPGQGVINYGYTF | TGTGCCAGCAGCTTAACTTCCCCGGGACAGGGAGTAATTAACTATGGCTACACCTTC
TRBJ1-1 | . | TRBV4-2 | . | CASSQDSYTRTEAFF | TGTGCCAGCAGCCAGGACTCTTATACGAGAACTGAAGCTTTCTTT
TRBJ2-7 | . | TRBV5-1 | TRBD1 | CASSSRDRIEQYF | TGCGCCAGCAGCTCACGGGACAGAATAGAGCAGTACTTC
TRBJ1-1 | . | TRBV6-1 | . | CASSEVSQSQAFF | TGTGCCAGCAGTGAAGTCTCCCAGTCGCAAGCTTTCTTT
TRBJ1-2 | . | TRBV5-1 | TRBD1 | CASKPDRVNGYTF | TGCGCCAGCAAACCGGACAGGGTCAATGGCTACACCTTC
TRBJ2-3 | . | TRBV11-2 | TRBD2 | CASNGLADHMPYTDTQYF | TGTGCCAGCAACGGACTAGCGGACCATATGCCGTACACAGATACGCAGTATTTT
TRBJ1-4 | . | TRBV5-1 | . | CASSPGPNEKLFF | TGCGCCAGCAGCCCAGGGCCGAATGAAAAACTGTTTTTT
TRBJ2-5 | . | TRBV10-3 | TRBD2 | CAISESPRGGRETQYF | TGTGCCATCAGTGAGTCTCCGCGGGGGGGCCGAGAGACCCAGTACTTC
TRBJ2-3 | . | TRBV1 | . | CTSSQCTPRHLAGSQTDTQYF | TGCACCAGCAGCCAATGTACCCCCCGTCACCTAGCGGGGAGCCAAACAGATACGCAGTATTTT
TRBJ2-6 | . | TRBV9 | . | CASSVAIDSGANVLTF | TGTGCCAGCAGCGTAGCTATTGACTCTGGGGCCAACGTCCTGACTTTC
TRBJ1-5 | . | TRBV7-5 | . | CARSLHRGAQPQHF | TGTGCCAGAAGCTTGCACAGGGGTGCTCAGCCCCAGCATTTT
TRBJ1-1 | . | TRBV7-3 | TRBD1 | CASSRTGRVRNTEAFF | TGTGCCAGCAGCCGGACAGGGAGGGTGAGAAACACTGAAGCTTTCTTT
TRBJ1-6 | few | TRBV19 | . | CASSIGQANSPLHF | TGTGCCAGTAGTATAGGACAGGCAAATTCACCCCTCCACTTT
TRBJ2-1 | . | TRBV11-3 | TRBD1 | CANPGQGLNEQFF | TGTGCCAACCCGGGACAGGGGTTGAATGAGCAGTTCTTC
TRBJ2-7 | . | TRBV25-1 | . | CASSELGAAYEQYF | TGTGCCAGCAGTGAATTGGGGGCGGCCTACGAGCAGTACTTC